This passage covers 11 T cell receptor beta chains from one sample sequenced in a study of T cells after yellow fever vaccination (dated by TCRdb to between 2019 and 2020). The library was prepared using 5' RACE. Sequencing was performed on an Illumina NovaSeq 6000. TCRdb reran the public reads through fastp at Q25 and MiXCR, keeping productive beta chains. Each CDR3 protein appears once, grouped with its most common genes and DNA. The sample profile shows 250,000 to 350,000 distinct CDR3 sequences; under 9% of them were found once. Around 3.4% of the sample is held by the ten biggest clonotypes. The sample's treatment or condition label, decoded: live attenuated yellow fever vaccine strain. Sequencing used CD4+ T cells sorted from PBMCs, obtained 5 days after the yellow fever booster vaccination. All receptors derive from a man younger than 35 who received the YFV17D yellow fever vaccine.

This chain uses TRBV9 with TRBJ1-4, with D possibly matching TRBD1 (5 bases). This CDR3 has 15 residues. V gave up 4 bases and J gave up 7 bases, with 17 bases separating them. The germline V gene encodes CDR1 SGDLS and CDR2 YYNGEE. The CDR3 sequence: CASSTRGSSLEKLFF. CDR3 DNA sequence: TGTGCCAGCAGCACGAGGGGAAGTTCTCTTGAAAAACTGTTTTTT.

V usage is TRBV25-1 and J usage is TRBJ1-2; D is possibly TRBD1 (5 bases). Germline values: CDR1 MGHDK, CDR2 SYGVNS. CDR3 length: 13 amino acids. The V gene lost 6 bases and the J gene lost 4 bases, with 12 bases spanning the gap. DNA of the CDR3: TGTGCCAGCAGCGAGCCGGGGGGCTATGGCTACACCTTC. Amino acid sequence: CASSEPGGYGYTF.

Only a few counts were recorded for this clonotype. The CDR3 loop reads CASRDRNEKLFF. The CDR3 bases are TGTGCCAGCAGGGACCGCAATGAAAAACTGTTTTTT. V is TRBV6-6 and J is TRBJ1-4; no definite D call. V was shortened by 6 bases and J by 5 bases, with 7 bases between the two germline ends. The CDR3 length is 12 residues. Germline CDR1 reads MNHNY; CDR2 reads SVGAGI (reference sequence).

This clonotype was counted between two and nine times. The V and J genes are TRBV7-6 and TRBJ2-1, with D possibly being TRBD1 or TRBD2 (6 bases each). Trimming took off 0 bases at V and 2 bases at J, with 8 bases between the two ends. Germline V gene data show CDR1 as SGHVS and CDR2 as FNYEAQ. This CDR3 is 15 amino acids long. CDR3 protein: CASSLAEGAYNEQFF. CDR3 nucleotides: TGTGCCAGCAGCTTAGCGGAGGGGGCCTACAATGAGCAGTTCTTC.

The chain has TRBV6-5 and TRBJ1-2; D uncertain. V was pared by 0 bases and J by 4 bases, with 9 bases between. The CDR3 consists of 14 residues. Germline-derived CDR1 and CDR2 are MNHEY and SVGAGI. DNA for the CDR3: TGTGCCAGCAGTTACTCGAGTGAGGTCTATGGCTACACCTTC. It specifies CASSYSSEVYGYTF.

Only a few counts were recorded for this clonotype. The chain combines TRBV28 with TRBJ2-7, with D hard to call. This CDR3 has 13 residues. Trimming took off 2 bases at V and 1 base at J, with 6 bases between the two ends. Per germline, CDR1 MDHEN and CDR2 SYDVKM. CDR3 sequence reads: CASSLTGSYEQYV. CDR3 bases: TGTGCCAGCAGTTTAACCGGGTCCTACGAGCAGTACGTC.

This clonotype was counted between two and nine times. This sequence joins TRBV5-1 and TRBJ1-2, with D tentatively TRBD1 (5 bases). The CDR3 sequence is 15 residues long. The ends were cut back, 0 bases at V and 0 bases at J, with 9 bases in the middle. Per germline, CDR1 SGHRS and CDR2 YFSETQ. In DNA form, the CDR3 reads TGCGCCAGCAGCTTGGGGATAGGGGCTAACTATGGCTACACCTTC. Protein sequence: CASSLGIGANYGYTF.

This clonotype showed up just a few times. This chain joins TRBV7-9 and TRBJ1-4; D possibly corresponds to TRBD1 (5 bases). Germline CDR1 SEHNR, CDR2 FQNEAQ (reference sequence). The CDR3 contains 13 residues. V was shortened by 2 bases and J by 8 bases, with 9 bases between the two germline ends. CDR3 protein: CASSLQEGEKLFF. The CDR3 DNA is TGTGCCAGCAGCTTACAGGAGGGGGAAAAACTGTTTTTT.

The genes are TRBV28 and TRBJ2-1; tentatively, D is TRBD2 (6 bases). This CDR3 is built from 12 residues. CDR1 is MDHEN and CDR2 is SYDVKM in the germline V gene. Trimming removed 2 bases from V and 16 bases from J, with 15 bases in between. CDR3 coding DNA: TGTGCCAGCAGTTTAACGGGACTTGGGTTTTTCTTC. Amino acids: CASSLTGLGFFF.

The V and J genes are TRBV28 and TRBJ2-6; D remains unclear. With 5 bases removed from V and 0 bases from J, the gap between germline ends came to 5 bases. There are 14 residues in the CDR3. Germline CDR1 reads MDHEN; CDR2 reads SYDVKM. The CDR3 here is CASSRSSGANVLTF. CDR3 nucleotide sequence: TGTGCCAGCAGTCGGAGCTCTGGGGCCAACGTCCTGACTTTC.

In this sample, this clonotype turned up many times. The V call is TRBV15, the J call TRBJ1-5; unclear D gene. Trimming shortened V by 2 bases and J by 7 bases, and 9 bases separated the two germline ends. This CDR3 is 13 amino acids long. Germline V gene data show CDR1 as LNHNV and CDR2 as YYDKDF (reference sequence). The DNA for the CDR3 is TGTGCCACCAGCAGACGGGGTGACCAGCCCCAGCATTTT. Protein: CATSRRGDQPQHF.